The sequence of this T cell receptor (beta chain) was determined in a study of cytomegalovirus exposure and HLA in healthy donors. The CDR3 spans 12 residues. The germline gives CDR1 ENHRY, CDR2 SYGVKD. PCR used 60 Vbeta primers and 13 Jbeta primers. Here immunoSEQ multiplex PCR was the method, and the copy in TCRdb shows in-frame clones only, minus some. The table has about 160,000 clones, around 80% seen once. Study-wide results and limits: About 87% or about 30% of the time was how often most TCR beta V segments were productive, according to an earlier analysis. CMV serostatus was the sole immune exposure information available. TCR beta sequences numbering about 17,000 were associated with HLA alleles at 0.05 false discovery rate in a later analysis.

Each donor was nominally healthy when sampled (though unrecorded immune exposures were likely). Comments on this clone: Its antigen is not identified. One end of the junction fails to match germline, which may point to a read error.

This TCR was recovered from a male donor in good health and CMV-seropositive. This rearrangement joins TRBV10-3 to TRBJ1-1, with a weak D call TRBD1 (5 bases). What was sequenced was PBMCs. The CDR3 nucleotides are TGTGCCAACAGTGAACAGGATTTTGAAGCTTTCTTT. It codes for CANSEQDFEAFF.